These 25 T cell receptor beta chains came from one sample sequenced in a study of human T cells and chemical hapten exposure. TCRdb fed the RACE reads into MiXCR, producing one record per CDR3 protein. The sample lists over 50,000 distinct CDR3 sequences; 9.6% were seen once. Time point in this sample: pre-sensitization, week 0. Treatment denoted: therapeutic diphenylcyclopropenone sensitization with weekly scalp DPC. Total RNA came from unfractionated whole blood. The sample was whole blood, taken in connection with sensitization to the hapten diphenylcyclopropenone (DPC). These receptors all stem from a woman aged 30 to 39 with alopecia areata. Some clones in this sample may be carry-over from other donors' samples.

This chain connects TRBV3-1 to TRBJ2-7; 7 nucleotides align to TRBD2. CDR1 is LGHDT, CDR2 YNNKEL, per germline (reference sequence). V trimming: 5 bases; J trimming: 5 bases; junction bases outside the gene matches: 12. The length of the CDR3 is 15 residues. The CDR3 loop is CASSTPRRGGDEQYF. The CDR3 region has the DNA TGTGCCAGCAGCACCCCACGGCGGGGAGGGGACGAGCAGTACTTC.

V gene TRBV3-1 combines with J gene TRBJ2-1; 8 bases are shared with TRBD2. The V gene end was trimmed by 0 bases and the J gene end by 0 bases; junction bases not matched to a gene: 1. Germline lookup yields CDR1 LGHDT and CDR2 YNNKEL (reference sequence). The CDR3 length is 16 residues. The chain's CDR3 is CASSQELAVSYNEQFF. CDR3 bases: TGTGCCAGCAGCCAAGAACTAGCGGTCTCCTACAATGAGCAGTTCTTC.

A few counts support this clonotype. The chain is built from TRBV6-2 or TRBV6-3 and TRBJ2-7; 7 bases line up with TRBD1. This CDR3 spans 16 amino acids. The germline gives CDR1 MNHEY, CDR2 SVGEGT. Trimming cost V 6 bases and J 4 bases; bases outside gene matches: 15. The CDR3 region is CASSRGGQENQYEQYF. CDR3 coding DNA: TGTGCCAGCAGCCGCGGCGGACAGGAGAACCAATACGAGCAGTACTTC.

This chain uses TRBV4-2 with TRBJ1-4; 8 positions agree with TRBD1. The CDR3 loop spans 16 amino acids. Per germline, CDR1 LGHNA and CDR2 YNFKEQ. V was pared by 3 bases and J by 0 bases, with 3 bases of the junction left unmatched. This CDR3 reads CASSQAQGATNEKLFF. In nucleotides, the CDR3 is TGTGCCAGCAGCCAGGCACAGGGGGCAACTAATGAAAAACTGTTTTTT.

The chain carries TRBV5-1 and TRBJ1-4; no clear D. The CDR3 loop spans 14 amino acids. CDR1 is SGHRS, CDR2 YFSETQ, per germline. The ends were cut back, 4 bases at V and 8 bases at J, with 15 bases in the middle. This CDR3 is CASSLSTTREKLFF. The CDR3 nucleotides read TGCGCCAGCAGCCTCAGTACGACTAGAGAAAAACTGTTTTTT.

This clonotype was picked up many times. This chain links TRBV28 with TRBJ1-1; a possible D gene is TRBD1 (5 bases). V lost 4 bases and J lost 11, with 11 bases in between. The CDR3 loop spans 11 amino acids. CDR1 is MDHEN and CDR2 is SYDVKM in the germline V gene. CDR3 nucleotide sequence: TGTGCCAGCAGTTCTGGGGCGGGGGCTTTCTTT. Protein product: CASSSGAGAFF.

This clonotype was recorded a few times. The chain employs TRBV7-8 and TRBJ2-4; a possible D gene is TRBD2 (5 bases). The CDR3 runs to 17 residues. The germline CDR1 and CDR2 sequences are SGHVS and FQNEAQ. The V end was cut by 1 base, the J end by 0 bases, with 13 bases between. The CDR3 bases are TGTGCCAGCAGCTTAGAGGCGGGCATCTTAGCCAAAAACATTCAGTACTTC. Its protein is CASSLEAGILAKNIQYF. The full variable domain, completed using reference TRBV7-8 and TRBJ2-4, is GAGVSQSPRYKVAKRGQDVALRCDPISGHVSLFWYQQALGQGPEFLTYFQNEAQLDKSGLPSDRFFAERPEGSVSTLKIQRTQQEDSAVYLCASSLEAGILAKNIQYFGAGTRLSVL.

The CDR3 DNA follows: TGCAGCGTTGGGGCAACGGGGAGAGGGGAGACCCAGTACTTC. This encodes CSVGATGRGETQYF. The chain recombines TRBV29-1 with TRBJ2-5, with TRBD2 as a possible D gene (5 bases). There are 14 residues in the CDR3. Germline V gene sequence: CDR1 SQVTM, CDR2 ANQGSEA. V gave up 4 bases and J gave up 5 bases, with 17 bases separating them.

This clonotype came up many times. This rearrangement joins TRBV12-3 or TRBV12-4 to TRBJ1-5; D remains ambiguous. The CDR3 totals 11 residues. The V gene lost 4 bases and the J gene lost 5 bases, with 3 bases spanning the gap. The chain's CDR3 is CASSSDQPQHF. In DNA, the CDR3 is TGTGCCAGCAGTTCGGATCAGCCCCAGCATTTT.

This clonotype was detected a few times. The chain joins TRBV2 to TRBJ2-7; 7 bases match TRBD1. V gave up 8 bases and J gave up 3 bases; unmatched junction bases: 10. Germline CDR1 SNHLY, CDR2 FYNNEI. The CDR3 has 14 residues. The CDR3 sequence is CASCRGQRNYEQYF. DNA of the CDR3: TGTGCCAGCTGTAGGGGGCAGAGAAACTACGAGCAGTACTTC.

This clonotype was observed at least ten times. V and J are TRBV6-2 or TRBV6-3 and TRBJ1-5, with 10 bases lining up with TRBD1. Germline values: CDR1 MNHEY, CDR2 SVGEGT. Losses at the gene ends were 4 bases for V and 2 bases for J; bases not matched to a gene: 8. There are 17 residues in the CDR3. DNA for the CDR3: TGTGCCAGCAGTTTCGTCCGGGACAGGGGCCGCAATCAGCCCCAGCATTTT. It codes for CASSFVRDRGRNQPQHF.

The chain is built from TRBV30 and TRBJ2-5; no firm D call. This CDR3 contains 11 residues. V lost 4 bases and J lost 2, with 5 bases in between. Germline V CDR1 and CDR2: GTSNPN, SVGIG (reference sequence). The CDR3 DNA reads TGTGCCTGGACGTCACAAGAGACCCAGTACTTC. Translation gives CAWTSQETQYF.

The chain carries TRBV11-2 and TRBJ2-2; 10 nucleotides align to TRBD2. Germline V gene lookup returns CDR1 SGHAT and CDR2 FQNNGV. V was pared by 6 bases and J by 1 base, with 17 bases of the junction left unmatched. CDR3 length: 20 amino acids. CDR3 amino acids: CASRSVRPQLAGRNTGELFF. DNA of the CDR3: TGTGCCAGCAGATCCGTTCGGCCTCAACTAGCGGGGAGGAACACCGGGGAGCTGTTTTTT.

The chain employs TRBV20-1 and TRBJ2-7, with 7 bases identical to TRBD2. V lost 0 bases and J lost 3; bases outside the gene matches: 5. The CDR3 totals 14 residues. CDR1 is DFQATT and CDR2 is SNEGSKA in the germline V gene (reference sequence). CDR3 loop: CSAREAGRLYEQYF. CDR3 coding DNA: TGCAGTGCTAGAGAAGCGGGACGCCTCTACGAGCAGTACTTC.

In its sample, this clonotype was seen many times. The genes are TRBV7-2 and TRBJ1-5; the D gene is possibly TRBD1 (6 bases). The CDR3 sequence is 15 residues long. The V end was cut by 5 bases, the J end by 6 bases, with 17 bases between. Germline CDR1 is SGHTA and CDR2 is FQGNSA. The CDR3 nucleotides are TGTGCCAGCAGCCCCCAGGGGATTTCGGGTCAGCCCCAGCATTTT. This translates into CASSPQGISGQPQHF.

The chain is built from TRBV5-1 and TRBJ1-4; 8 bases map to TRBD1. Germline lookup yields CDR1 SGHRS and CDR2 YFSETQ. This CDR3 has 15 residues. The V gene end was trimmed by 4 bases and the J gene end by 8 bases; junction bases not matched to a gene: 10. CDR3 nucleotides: TGCGCCAGCAGCCGGAGTACGACAGGGGAAGAAAAACTGTTTTTT. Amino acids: CASSRSTTGEEKLFF.

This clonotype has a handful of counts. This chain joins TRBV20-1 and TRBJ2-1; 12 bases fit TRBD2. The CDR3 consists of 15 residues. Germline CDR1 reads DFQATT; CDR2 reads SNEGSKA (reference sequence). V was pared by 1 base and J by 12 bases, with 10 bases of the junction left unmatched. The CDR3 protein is CSARVGTSGWPGQFF. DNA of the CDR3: TGCAGTGCTAGAGTCGGGACTAGCGGGTGGCCGGGGCAGTTCTTC.

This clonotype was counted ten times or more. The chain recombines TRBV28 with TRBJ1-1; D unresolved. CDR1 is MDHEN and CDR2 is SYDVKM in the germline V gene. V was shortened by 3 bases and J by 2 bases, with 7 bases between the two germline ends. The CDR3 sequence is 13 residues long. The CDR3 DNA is TGTGCCAGCAGTTTTGTAGCCAACACTGAAGCTTTCTTT. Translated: CASSFVANTEAFF.

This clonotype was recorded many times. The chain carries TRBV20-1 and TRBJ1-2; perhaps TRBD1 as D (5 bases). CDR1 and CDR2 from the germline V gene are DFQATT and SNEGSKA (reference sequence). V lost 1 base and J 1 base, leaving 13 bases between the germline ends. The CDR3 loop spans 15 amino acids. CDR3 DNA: TGCAGTGCTAGAGTGAGGGACCGCCTTAACTATGGCTACACCTTC. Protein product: CSARVRDRLNYGYTF.

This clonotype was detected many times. The CDR3 is CASSLEGNEQFF. The CDR3 region has the DNA TGTGCCAGCAGCTTAGAGGGCAATGAGCAGTTCTTC. The rearrangement uses TRBV7-9 and TRBJ2-1, with D unresolved. The CDR3 is 12 amino acids. Germline CDR1 and CDR2: SEHNR and FQNEAQ (reference sequence). The V end was cut by 1 base, the J end by 6 bases, with 4 bases between.

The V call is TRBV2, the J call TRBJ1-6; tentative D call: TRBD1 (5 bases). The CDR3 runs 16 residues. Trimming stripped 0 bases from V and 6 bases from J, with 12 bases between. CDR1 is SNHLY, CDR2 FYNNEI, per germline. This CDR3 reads CASSEAPGRINSPLHF. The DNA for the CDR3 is TGTGCCAGCAGTGAAGCCCCGGGACGGATTAATTCACCCCTCCACTTT.

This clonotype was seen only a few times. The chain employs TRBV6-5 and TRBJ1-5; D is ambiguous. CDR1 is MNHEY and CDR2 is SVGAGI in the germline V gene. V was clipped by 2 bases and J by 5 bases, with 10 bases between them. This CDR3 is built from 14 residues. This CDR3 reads CASSYGGQHQPQHF. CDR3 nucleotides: TGTGCCAGCAGTTACGGAGGGCAGCATCAGCCCCAGCATTTT.

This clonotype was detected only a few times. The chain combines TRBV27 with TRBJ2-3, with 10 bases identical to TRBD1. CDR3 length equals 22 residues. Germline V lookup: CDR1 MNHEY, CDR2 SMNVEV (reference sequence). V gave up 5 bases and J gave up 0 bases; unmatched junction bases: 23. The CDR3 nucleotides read TGTGCCAGCAGTGCCGACAGGGGGCGAAAAGTAGTTGTCAGGCCAAGCACAGATACGCAGTATTTT. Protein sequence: CASSADRGRKVVVRPSTDTQYF.

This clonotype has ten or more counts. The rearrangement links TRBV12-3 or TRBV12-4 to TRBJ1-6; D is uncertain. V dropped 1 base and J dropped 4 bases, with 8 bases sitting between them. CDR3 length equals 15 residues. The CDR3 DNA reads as TGTGCCAGCAGTTTAGGGCAGTCATATAATTCACCCCTCCACTTT. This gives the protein CASSLGQSYNSPLHF.

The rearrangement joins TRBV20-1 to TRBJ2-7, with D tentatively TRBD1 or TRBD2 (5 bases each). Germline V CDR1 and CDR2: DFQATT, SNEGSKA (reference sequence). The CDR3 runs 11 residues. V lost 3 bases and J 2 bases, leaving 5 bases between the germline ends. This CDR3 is CSARGAYEQYF. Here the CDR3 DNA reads TGCAGTGCTAGGGGGGCCTACGAGCAGTACTTC.